This T cell receptor beta chain was documented in a study of T cell responses to AZD1222 COVID-19 vaccine (dated by TCRdb to the early 2020s). About the full investigation: AZD1222 recipients with second doses at about 4 weeks or about 12 weeks were pooled, because spike-specific TCR depth and breadth did not differ between schedules. A total of 233 trial participants underwent TCR sequencing, of whom some 200 had received two doses of AZD1222 and around 25 had received two doses of the MenACWY control vaccine. Enrollment into the trials was organized by age into subgroups of 18-55, 56-69 and 70-plus years, and those subgroups contained approximately 150, 30 and 60 TCR-sequenced participants, respectively.

In the germline V gene, CDR1 corresponds to SGHDN and CDR2 to FVKESK. The CDR3 runs 18 amino acids, cysteine and phenylalanine included. The sequence is cut down to CDR3 DNA, 54 bases in frame from base 1. V lost 6 bases and J lost 2 bases; the stretch between them is 23 bases long. Study-wide conclusions, independent of this receptor: Reportedly, almost half of the unique spike-specific TCRs recognized epitopes lying outside the regions that are mutated in the B.1.351 and B.1.1.7 variants. The vaccine-associated CD4 TCRs covered the entire spike protein, and the dominant responses fell in regions 160-218 and 743-854. Because no day 14 peak-response samples were available, the repertoires could be characterized only after the peak T cell response. Conclusions about previously exposed vaccinees were limited because only six AZD1222 recipients were SARS-CoV-2 seropositive at baseline. After two AZD1222 doses, both the breadth and the depth of spike-specific TCRs were significantly higher than at day 0 and than in MenACWY recipients. In the small 56-69-year group, the increase in depth fell short of significance, most likely because of low power. Most participants were white British and females outnumbered males, and the authors suggested that clonal diversity may have been underestimated.

The CDR3 regions of human TCRbeta chains were subjected to immunosequencing. In the source study's methods: TCRs in the repertoires were matched against a reference library of SARS-CoV-2-specific TCRs that had been generated with the MIRA antigen-specificity platform. Breadth was defined as the fraction of unique TCRs that were SARS-CoV-2-associated. Depth was defined as the fraction of total T cells that were SARS-CoV-2-associated. Using the MIRA data, each spike-specific TCR was assigned both to the spike region to which the TCR was reactive and to a CD4 or CD8 class. Log10-transformed breadth and depth values were compared by one-way ANOVA with Sidak's multiple comparisons tests. The clones in this table, taken by TCRdb from immuneACCESS, are in-frame only. Not every clone is retained; where verified, under half of the shortfall comes from an unresolved V gene, and the cause of the rest is unknown. The V and J calls and the clone size are those of that table, but D and trimming were determined from the DNA. The sample table records 150,000 to 200,000 clones; approximately 90% of these occur just once. Under 7.5% of the sample is in the top ten clones.

As concerns this clone: There is no known antigen for this receptor. The sample holds no much larger clone one base away, and base qualities are not on file.

Reading the label with the study, this specimen's time point is: baseline before first vaccination. Samples from vaccinated people were obtained from the UK trials COV001 and COV002, which included a single-blind randomized controlled phase 2/3 trial of AZD1222 (ChAdOx1 nCoV-19) in healthy adults. For TCRbeta chain sequencing, PBMC samples from trial participants were taken at day 0 and at day 28 after the second dose. Sequenced material: peripheral blood, taken on day 0 of AZD1222 vaccination. The chain links TRBV14 with TRBJ2-1; the D gene is perhaps TRBD2, from 6 matching bases. The receptor was derived from an adult in good health. The CDR3 has the sequence CASRLKAAGGCAYNEQFF. Here is the DNA: TGTGCCAGCAGGCTCAAGGCAGCGGGTGGGTGCGCCTACAATGAGCAGTTCTTC.